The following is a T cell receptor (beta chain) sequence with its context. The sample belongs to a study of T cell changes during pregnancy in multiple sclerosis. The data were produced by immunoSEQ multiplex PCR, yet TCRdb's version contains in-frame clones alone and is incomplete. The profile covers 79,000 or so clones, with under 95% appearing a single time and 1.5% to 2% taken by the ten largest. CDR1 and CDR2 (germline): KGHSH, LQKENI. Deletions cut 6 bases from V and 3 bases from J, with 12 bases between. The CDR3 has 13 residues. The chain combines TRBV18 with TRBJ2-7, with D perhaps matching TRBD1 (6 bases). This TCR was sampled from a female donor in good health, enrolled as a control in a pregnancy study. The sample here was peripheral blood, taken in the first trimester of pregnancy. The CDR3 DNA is TGTGCCAGCTCCCACAGGGATAACTACGAGCAGTACTTC. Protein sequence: CASSHRDNYEQYF. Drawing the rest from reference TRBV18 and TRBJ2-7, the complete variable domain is NAGVMQNPRHLVRRRGQEARLRCSPMKGHSHVYWYRQLPEEGLKFMVYLQKENIIDESGMPKERFSAEFPKEGPSILRIQQVVRGDSAAYFCASSHRDNYEQYFGPGTRLTVT.